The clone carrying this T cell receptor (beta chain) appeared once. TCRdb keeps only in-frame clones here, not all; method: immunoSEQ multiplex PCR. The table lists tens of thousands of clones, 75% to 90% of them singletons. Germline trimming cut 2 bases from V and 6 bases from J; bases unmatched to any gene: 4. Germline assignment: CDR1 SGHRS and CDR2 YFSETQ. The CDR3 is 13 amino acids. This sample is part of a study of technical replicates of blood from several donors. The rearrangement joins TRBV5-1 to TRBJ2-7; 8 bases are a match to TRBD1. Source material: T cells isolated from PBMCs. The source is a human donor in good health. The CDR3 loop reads CASSFSGGGEQYF. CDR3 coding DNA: TGCGCCAGCAGCTTTTCAGGGGGCGGCGAGCAGTACTTC.